This passage covers 20 T cell receptor beta chains from one sample sequenced in a study of identical twins. TCRdb passed the 5' RACE reads through MiXCR, listing each CDR3 protein once. The data hold about 150,000 distinct CDR3 sequences, with roughly 3.5% observed a single time. The sample was memory T cells sorted from blood. The origin of the receptors is a man aged 18 to 29 in good health.

This clonotype was counted many times. V is TRBV3-1 and J is TRBJ2-5; D call uncertain. The CDR3 totals 12 residues. Germline assignment: CDR1 LGHDT and CDR2 YNNKEL (reference sequence). V shed 0 bases and J shed 5 bases, with 4 bases lying between them. DNA for the CDR3: TGTGCCAGCAGCCAAGAGGAGGAGACCCAGTACTTC. Amino acid sequence: CASSQEEETQYF.

This clonotype occurred many times. The V call is TRBV19, the J call TRBJ2-1; D not resolved. This CDR3 spans 14 amino acids. Per germline, CDR1 LNHDA and CDR2 SQIVND (reference sequence). V lost 10 bases and J lost 3, with 16 bases in between. CDR3 nucleotide sequence: TGTGCCACCGCCGGCCCCTTTGACTACAATGAGCAGTTCTTC. Its translation is CATAGPFDYNEQFF. The full variable domain, in which reference TRBV19 and TRBJ2-1 provide the parts outside the CDR3, is DGGITQSPKYLFRKEGQNVTLSCEQNLNHDAMYWYRQDPGQGLRLIYYSQIVNDFQKGDIAEGYSVSREKKESFPLTVTSAQKNPTAFYLCATAGPFDYNEQFFGPGTRLTVL.

The table lists this clonotype with many counts. CDR3 DNA: TGTGCCAGCAGTTTATCATCCCGCCTGCTAGCGGGGTACAATGAGCAGTTCTTC. Translated: CASSLSSRLLAGYNEQFF. The chain carries TRBV28 and TRBJ2-1, with 9 positions matching TRBD2. The V segment lost 1 base and the J segment 4 bases; nucleotides outside the gene matches: 11. The CDR3 is made up of 18 amino acids. The V gene's germline CDR1 is MDHEN and CDR2 SYDVKM. Filled out from reference TRBV28 and TRBJ2-1, the complete variable domain reads DVKVTQSSRYLVKRTGEKVFLECVQDMDHENMFWYRQDPGLGLRLIYFSYDVKMKEKGDIPEGYSVSREKKERFSLILESASTNQTSMYLCASSLSSRLLAGYNEQFFGPGTRLTVL.

This clonotype was seen at least ten times. V gene TRBV28 combines with J gene TRBJ2-3, with D possibly TRBD1 on 6 matching bases. The CDR3 extends over 12 amino acids. CDR1 and CDR2 from the germline V gene are MDHEN and SYDVKM. Trimming removed 4 bases from V and 7 bases from J, with 9 bases in between. The CDR3 DNA follows: TGTGCCAGCAGTTCAACAGGGTATACGCAGTATTTT. It specifies CASSSTGYTQYF.

This clonotype has just one count. The V and J genes are TRBV5-1 and TRBJ2-1; tentatively, D is TRBD2 (5 bases). Deletions cut 0 bases from V and 2 bases from J, with 9 bases between. CDR1 is SGHRS and CDR2 is YFSETQ in the germline V gene. This CDR3 has 15 residues. Here the CDR3 DNA reads TGCGCCAGCAGCTTGGTAGCGCCTACCTACAATGAGCAGTTCTTC. Protein: CASSLVAPTYNEQFF.

The chain is built from TRBV27 and TRBJ2-5; no definite D call. The CDR3 length is 13 residues. Germline values: CDR1 MNHEY, CDR2 SMNVEV (reference sequence). V lost 2 bases, J lost 5 bases, and 9 bases lay in between. In DNA form, the CDR3 reads TGTGCCAGCAGTTTACGTCTAAGGGAGACCCAGTACTTC. It yields the protein CASSLRLRETQYF.

This CDR3 is CAVPGAGNTIYF. The CDR3 region has the DNA TGTGCCGTGCCGGGGGCTGGAAACACCATATATTTT. The J gene is TRBJ1-3, the V gene TRBV2, with D possibly being TRBD1 (5 bases). CDR3 length: 12 residues. Trimming removed 11 bases at V and 2 bases at J, with 10 bases between. The germline gives CDR1 SNHLY, CDR2 FYNNEI. The full variable domain, completed using reference TRBV2 and TRBJ1-3, is EPEVTQTPSHQVTQMGQEVILRCVPISNHLYFYWYRQILGQKVEFLVSFYNNEISEKSEIFDDQFSVERPDGSNFTLKIRSTKLEDSAMYFCAVPGAGNTIYFGEGSWLTVV.

This clonotype was recorded at least ten times. CDR3 loop: CSARGPGASASDTQYF. The CDR3, as DNA: TGCAGTGCTAGAGGCCCGGGAGCTAGCGCATCAGATACGCAGTATTTT. The rearrangement joins TRBV20-1 to TRBJ2-3, with D possibly being TRBD2 (6 bases). Germline CDR1 and CDR2: DFQATT and SNEGSKA (reference sequence). Trimming took 1 base from V and 4 from J, leaving 18 bases between them. The length of the CDR3 is 16 residues.

Many counts were recorded for this clonotype. This rearrangement joins TRBV19 to TRBJ2-3; D is unresolved. The length of the CDR3 is 12 residues. The germline CDR1 and CDR2 sequences are LNHDA and SQIVND (reference sequence). V lost 5 bases, J lost 4 bases, and 7 bases lay in between. CDR3 protein: CASSVQADTQYF. DNA for the CDR3: TGTGCCAGTAGTGTTCAGGCAGATACGCAGTATTTT.

The rearrangement links TRBV19 to TRBJ2-7; a weak D match, TRBD1 (6 bases). V lost 0 bases and J lost 0, with 12 bases in between. The germline V gene has CDR1 LNHDA and CDR2 SQIVND (reference sequence). This CDR3 region has 16 residues. The CDR3 protein is CASSIDTGTRSYEQYF. Here the CDR3 DNA reads TGTGCCAGTAGTATAGACACCGGGACACGCTCCTACGAGCAGTACTTC.

This clonotype showed up just a few times. This rearrangement joins TRBV19 to TRBJ1-1, with a possible D match to TRBD1 (6 bases). Deletions cut 3 bases from V and 5 bases from J, with 16 bases between. The CDR3 covers 15 residues. The V gene's germline CDR1 is LNHDA and CDR2 SQIVND (reference sequence). This chain's CDR3 is CASSIPQGNETEAFF. CDR3 nucleotide sequence: TGTGCCAGTAGTATCCCACAGGGAAATGAAACTGAAGCTTTCTTT.

This clonotype was counted ten times or more. The CDR3 nucleotides are TGTGCCAGCAGCTTAGGGAGCACCTACGAGCAGTACGTC. Protein product: CASSLGSTYEQYV. This chain links TRBV7-8 with TRBJ2-7, with unresolved D. There are 13 residues in the CDR3. Trimming removed 1 base at V and 2 bases at J, with 6 bases between. CDR1 is SGHVS and CDR2 is FQNEAQ in the germline V gene.

This clonotype was seen many times. This chain uses TRBV2 with TRBJ1-1; D remains ambiguous. The CDR3 has 12 amino acids. CDR1 is SNHLY and CDR2 is FYNNEI in the germline V gene. V lost 0 bases to trimming and J lost 9 bases, with 8 bases between them. CDR3 region: CASSEADQKAFF. The CDR3 DNA reads as TGTGCCAGCAGTGAAGCAGACCAAAAAGCTTTCTTT.

This clonotype has a count of ten or more. V and J are TRBV7-6 and TRBJ1-4; possible D gene TRBD1, 5 bases. The V gene's germline CDR1 is SGHVS and CDR2 FNYEAQ. V gave up 2 bases and J gave up 2 bases, with 12 bases separating them. The CDR3 contains 16 residues. CDR3 DNA: TGTGCCAGCAGCTTAAGGCGGCGGGGCACTAATGAAAAACTGTTTTTT. Its translation is CASSLRRRGTNEKLFF.

This clonotype was seen ten or more times. The V gene is TRBV5-1, the J gene TRBJ2-1; 9 positions agree with TRBD2. Germline V lookup: CDR1 SGHRS, CDR2 YFSETQ. The CDR3 covers 17 residues. V lost 1 base and J lost 5; bases outside the gene matches: 10. CDR3 sequence (DNA): TGCGCCAGCAGCTTGAGTGGGTGGGTAGCGGGAGACAATGAGCAGTTCTTC. This codes for CASSLSGWVAGDNEQFF.

A remark on this clonotype: A read error may be the cause here, since a much bigger clone is one base away. V and J are TRBV5-1 and TRBJ2-3; TRBD2 matches at 7 bases. Trimming removed 0 bases from V and 4 bases from J; junction bases left unmatched: 8. CDR1 is SGHRS, CDR2 YFSETQ, per germline. The CDR3 has 16 amino acids. CDR3 sequence (DNA): TGCGCCAGCAGCTTGGTGGCTAGCGGAGACGCAGATACGCAGTATTTT. The encoded protein is CASSLVASGDADTQYF.

At least ten counts were recorded for this clonotype. The chain carries TRBV29-1 and TRBJ2-1, with D uncertain. V was cut by 2 bases and J by 5 bases, with 4 bases left in between. This CDR3 is 11 amino acids long. Germline V gives CDR1 SQVTM, CDR2 ANQGSEA. The CDR3 loop reads CSVELDNEQFF. The CDR3 region has the DNA TGCAGCGTTGAACTAGACAATGAGCAGTTCTTC.

This clonotype was seen many times. The chain has TRBV6-6 and TRBJ1-2, with a possible D match to TRBD1 (5 bases). CDR1 is MNHNY and CDR2 is SVGAGI in the germline V gene (reference sequence). The CDR3 is made up of 13 amino acids. The ends were cut back, 10 bases at V and 5 bases at J, with 17 bases in the middle. CDR3 sequence: CATYLDRRYGYTF. CDR3 bases: TGTGCCACTTACCTAGACAGACGGTATGGCTACACCTTC.

This clonotype occurred many times. CDR3 protein: CASSKTSTDTQYF. CDR3 sequence (DNA): TGTGCCAGCAGCAAAACTAGCACAGATACGCAGTATTTT. The chain couples TRBV21-1 to TRBJ2-3. TRBV21-1 is deemed a pseudogene. The CDR3 covers 13 residues.

The sample holds one count of this clonotype. The CDR3 bases are TGCAGCGCCGACTATGGACTAGTGGTGAACAATGAGCAGTTCTTC. Protein product: CSADYGLVVNNEQFF. This chain connects TRBV29-1 to TRBJ2-1; 7 nucleotides line up with TRBD2. This CDR3 region has 15 residues. The V and J ends lost 7 bases and 5 bases, in that order; junction bases with no gene match: 14. CDR1 is SQVTM, CDR2 ANQGSEA, per germline.